The entry that follows covers one T cell receptor (beta chain) sequence. Germline V gene lookup returns CDR1 LGHDT and CDR2 YNNKEL (reference sequence). Trimming shortened V by 2 bases and J by 10 bases, and 12 bases separated the two germline ends. This CDR3 has 13 residues. An input of roughly 0.5 to 1 ug of RNA was subjected to reverse transcription using random hexamers. Amplification of TCR beta CDR3 spanned 54 Vbeta and 13 Jbeta via immunoSEQ multiplex PCR. A single record per CDR3 protein comes from TCRdb applying MiXCR to the immunoSEQ multiplex PCR reads. The table has about 240,000 distinct CDR3 sequences, about 96% seen once. These data belong to a study of CD8 T cells in Susac syndrome.

The rearrangement links TRBV3-1 to TRBJ2-1; D possibly corresponds to TRBD2 (5 bases). This TCR was recovered from a human donor with Susac syndrome. Sequencing was performed on CD4+ T cells from PBMCs. This chain's CDR3 is CASSQSRGREQFF. The CDR3 DNA reads as TGTGCCAGCAGCCAATCAAGAGGGCGCGAGCAGTTCTTC.